One sample yielded the 2 T cell receptor beta chains listed below, sequenced in a study of blood T cell repertoires in COVID-19. Sequencing used immunoSEQ multiplex PCR; TCRdb keeps in-frame clones, though not all of them. The sample lists about 68,000 clones; approximately 90% were seen once. The sample was peripheral blood. These receptors were collected from a woman aged 55-75 years with active COVID-19.

The V and J genes are TRBV30 and TRBJ1-3; a possible D gene is TRBD1 (6 bases). Germline assignment: CDR1 GTSNPN and CDR2 SVGIG (reference sequence). V was cut by 4 bases and J by 8 bases, with 12 bases left in between. The CDR3 spans 12 residues. CDR3 coding DNA: TGTGCCTGGACCCTCCAGGGGTACACCATATATTTT. This translates into CAWTLQGYTIYF.

The chain combines TRBV9 with TRBJ2-7; perhaps TRBD1 as D (6 bases). The CDR3 consists of 15 residues. Germline CDR1 reads SGDLS; CDR2 reads YYNGEE. V lost 4 bases and J 7 bases, leaving 21 bases between the germline ends. Here the CDR3 reads CASSPRYRALGEQYF. The CDR3, as DNA: TGTGCCAGCAGCCCTAGGTACAGGGCTCTGGGGGAGCAGTACTTC. Variable domain in full (rest from reference TRBV9 and TRBJ2-7): DSGVTQTPKHLITATGQRVTLRCSPRSGDLSVYWYQQSLDQGLQFLIQYYNGEERAKGNILERFSAQQFPDLHSELNLSSLELGDSALYFCASSPRYRALGEQYFGPGTRLTVT.